This is a list of T cell receptor beta chains from one sample in a study of blood T cells in healthy people across ages. TCRdb ran MiXCR on the 5' RACE reads and lists one entry per CDR3 protein. The data hold about 580,000 distinct CDR3 sequences, with about 45% observed a single time. Sequencing input: blood. These receptor sequences come from a man aged 80 or over in good health. Each CDR3 is given with its conserved first and last residue. A D gene is named only where the DNA matches it firmly. Where a row states a size, it is once, few, many or the class of an expanded clone; other rows omit it.

clone size: .; J gene: TRBJ2-7; D gene: TRBD2; V gene: TRBV20-1; CDR3 protein: CSASGTSGRAYEQYF; CDR3 DNA: TGCAGTGCAAGCGGGACTAGCGGGAGGGCCTACGAGCAGTACTTC
clone size: .; J gene: TRBJ2-3; D gene: TRBD2; V gene: TRBV4-3; CDR3 protein: CASSQAGLAGGTSTDTQYF; CDR3 DNA: TGCGCCAGCAGCCAGGCAGGACTAGCGGGGGGGACTAGCACAGATACGCAGTATTTT
clone size: few; J gene: TRBJ1-2; D gene: TRBD1; V gene: TRBV7-2; CDR3 protein: CASSLVQGALGYTF; CDR3 DNA: TGTGCCAGCAGCTTAGTTCAGGGGGCACTTGGCTACACCTTC
clone size: .; J gene: TRBJ2-4; D gene: .; V gene: TRBV5-8; CDR3 protein: CASSSPLAKNIQYF; CDR3 DNA: TGTGCCAGCAGCTCTCCATTAGCCAAAAACATTCAGTACTTC
clone size: .; J gene: TRBJ1-1; D gene: .; V gene: TRBV12-3/TRBV12-4; CDR3 protein: CASSPTGRATEAFF; CDR3 DNA: TGTGCCAGCAGTCCGACAGGTCGGGCGACTGAAGCTTTCTTT
clone size: .; J gene: TRBJ1-1; D gene: .; V gene: TRBV3-1; CDR3 protein: CASSERRGEAFF; CDR3 DNA: TGTGCCAGCAGCGAAAGAAGGGGTGAAGCTTTCTTT
clone size: .; J gene: TRBJ2-2; D gene: .; V gene: TRBV12-3/TRBV12-4; CDR3 protein: CASSFWAPRGNGELFF; CDR3 DNA: TGTGCCAGCAGTTTCTGGGCACCCCGAGGGAACGGGGAGCTGTTTTTT
clone size: .; J gene: TRBJ2-7; D gene: TRBD1; V gene: TRBV10-1; CDR3 protein: CASSDAPASDRDRGEQYF; CDR3 DNA: TGCGCCAGCAGTGATGCGCCAGCATCTGACCGGGACAGGGGCGAGCAGTACTTC
clone size: few; J gene: TRBJ2-7; D gene: TRBD2; V gene: TRBV28; CDR3 protein: CASSLTLAGTGYEQYF; CDR3 DNA: TGTGCCAGCAGTTTAACGCTAGCGGGAACCGGCTACGAGCAGTACTTC
clone size: .; J gene: TRBJ2-3; D gene: TRBD1; V gene: TRBV3-1; CDR3 protein: CASSQPGTGRTDTQYF; CDR3 DNA: TGTGCCAGCAGCCAACCCGGGACAGGGCGCACAGATACGCAGTATTTT
clone size: few; J gene: TRBJ2-1; D gene: .; V gene: TRBV5-1; CDR3 protein: CASSLAQNNEQFF; CDR3 DNA: TGTGCCAGCAGTTTAGCGCAGAACAATGAGCAGTTCTTC
clone size: few; J gene: TRBJ2-7; D gene: TRBD1; V gene: TRBV6-6; CDR3 protein: CASRPGQGVTYEQYF; CDR3 DNA: TGTGCCAGCAGACCCGGACAGGGGGTAACCTACGAGCAGTACTTC
clone size: .; J gene: TRBJ2-1; D gene: .; V gene: TRBV3-1; CDR3 protein: CASTEGAEQFF; CDR3 DNA: TGTGCCAGTACCGAGGGAGCTGAGCAGTTCTTC
clone size: few; J gene: TRBJ2-6; D gene: .; V gene: TRBV20-1; CDR3 protein: CSASRLSGANVLTF; CDR3 DNA: TGCAGTGCTAGCCGCCTTTCTGGGGCCAACGTCCTGACTTTC
clone size: .; J gene: TRBJ1-5; D gene: TRBD1; V gene: TRBV12-3/TRBV12-4; CDR3 protein: CASSWGQGQPQHF; CDR3 DNA: TGTGCCAGCAGTTGGGGACAGGGACAGCCCCAGCATTTT
clone size: .; J gene: TRBJ2-4; D gene: .; V gene: TRBV6-2/TRBV6-3; CDR3 protein: CASSYRQQNIQYF; CDR3 DNA: TGTGCCAGCAGTTACAGACAGCAAAACATTCAGTACTTC
clone size: .; J gene: TRBJ1-1; D gene: .; V gene: TRBV5-1; CDR3 protein: CASSSLGGGSTEAFF; CDR3 DNA: TGCGCCAGCAGCTCGTTGGGTGGCGGGTCCACTGAAGCTTTCTTT
clone size: few; J gene: TRBJ2-5; D gene: TRBD1; V gene: TRBV20-1; CDR3 protein: CSARPRTGAQETQYF; CDR3 DNA: TGCAGTGCTAGACCAAGGACAGGGGCACAAGAGACCCAGTACTTC
clone size: .; J gene: TRBJ2-3; D gene: TRBD1; V gene: TRBV10-3; CDR3 protein: CAVAPGTGGNTQYF; CDR3 DNA: TGTGCCGTCGCCCCCGGGACAGGGGGTAATACGCAGTATTTT
clone size: .; J gene: TRBJ2-3; D gene: TRBD2; V gene: TRBV5-1; CDR3 protein: CAGSLVAGGPSTDTQYF; CDR3 DNA: TGCGCCGGCAGCTTGGTTGCGGGGGGGCCGAGCACAGATACGCAGTATTTT
clone size: few; J gene: TRBJ2-5; D gene: .; V gene: TRBV5-4; CDR3 protein: CASSLPAGQQETQYF; CDR3 DNA: TGTGCCAGCAGCCTACCCGCGGGACAACAAGAGACCCAGTACTTC
clone size: .; J gene: TRBJ2-3; D gene: .; V gene: TRBV29-1; CDR3 protein: CSVVSGRTDTQYF; CDR3 DNA: TGCAGCGTGGTATCAGGGCGCACAGATACGCAGTATTTT
clone size: few; J gene: TRBJ2-7; D gene: .; V gene: TRBV15; CDR3 protein: CATSPRTGGSYEQYF; CDR3 DNA: TGTGCCACCAGCCCCCGTACAGGAGGGTCCTACGAGCAGTACTTC
clone size: few; J gene: TRBJ1-6; D gene: TRBD1; V gene: TRBV5-1; CDR3 protein: CASSQNGGAGTGNSPLHF; CDR3 DNA: TGCGCCAGCAGTCAAAACGGGGGTGCCGGGACAGGAAATTCACCCCTCCACTTT
clone size: many; J gene: TRBJ2-5; D gene: .; V gene: TRBV6-5; CDR3 protein: CASSRGGVETQYF; CDR3 DNA: TGTGCCAGCAGCCGTGGCGGGGTTGAGACCCAGTACTTC
clone size: .; J gene: TRBJ2-7; D gene: TRBD2; V gene: TRBV18; CDR3 protein: CASSRRETTSHEQYF; CDR3 DNA: TGTGCCAGCTCACGGCGGGAGACCACGTCCCACGAGCAGTACTTC
clone size: .; J gene: TRBJ2-7; D gene: .; V gene: TRBV7-2; CDR3 protein: CASSLSFAYEQYF; CDR3 DNA: TGTGCCAGCAGCCTATCATTTGCCTACGAGCAGTACTTC
clone size: .; J gene: TRBJ2-7; D gene: TRBD2; V gene: TRBV7-3; CDR3 protein: CASSILAGVGEQYF; CDR3 DNA: TGTGCCAGCAGCATTCTAGCGGGAGTAGGCGAGCAGTACTTC
clone size: .; J gene: TRBJ1-2; D gene: TRBD1; V gene: TRBV20-1; CDR3 protein: CSASARDSRGRGYTF; CDR3 DNA: TGCAGTGCTAGTGCCCGGGACAGCAGGGGAAGGGGCTACACCTTC
clone size: .; J gene: TRBJ1-2; D gene: .; V gene: TRBV20-1; CDR3 protein: CKPSGWGDYGYTF; CDR3 DNA: TGCAAACCCTCAGGCTGGGGGGACTATGGCTACACCTTC
clone size: many; J gene: TRBJ2-2; D gene: TRBD2; V gene: TRBV6-6; CDR3 protein: CASSYAPAGTRTGELFF; CDR3 DNA: TGTGCCAGCAGTTACGCGCCAGCGGGGACCCGAACCGGGGAGCTGTTTTTT
clone size: .; J gene: TRBJ2-1; D gene: TRBD1; V gene: TRBV6-2/TRBV6-3; CDR3 protein: CASSAGQGRNEQFF; CDR3 DNA: TGTGCCAGCAGTGCTGGACAGGGGAGGAATGAGCAGTTCTTC
clone size: many; J gene: TRBJ1-1; D gene: .; V gene: TRBV18; CDR3 protein: CASSLRGSQMNTEAFF; CDR3 DNA: TGTGCCAGCTCACTACGGGGGAGCCAGATGAACACTGAAGCTTTCTTT
clone size: many; J gene: TRBJ2-5; D gene: .; V gene: TRBV7-9; CDR3 protein: CASSLGAATSQETQYF; CDR3 DNA: TGTGCCAGCAGCTTAGGGGCAGCAACCTCTCAAGAGACCCAGTACTTC
clone size: .; J gene: TRBJ2-1; D gene: TRBD2; V gene: TRBV20-1; CDR3 protein: CSAAWTSANNEQFF; CDR3 DNA: TGCAGTGCAGCTTGGACTAGCGCAAACAATGAGCAGTTCTTC